The present T cell receptor beta chain was sequenced within a study of T-cell memory formation after mild COVID-19. General study findings and limits: Contracting CD4+ clones lay largely in CM and EM, with CD8+ ones residing in EMRA. Clonal second-wave expansions that peaked on day 37 had unconfirmed SARS-CoV-2 specificity.

MiXCR, applied by TCRdb to the 5' RACE reads, yields one record per CDR3 protein. The sample lists around 300,000 distinct CDR3 sequences; approximately 8% were seen once. Trimming stripped 4 bases from V and 4 bases from J, with 12 bases between. The CDR3 contains 14 residues. This clonotype was recorded a few times. Its antigen is unidentified. This chain uses TRBV12-3 or TRBV12-4 with TRBJ2-3, with D uncertain. Sample: PBMCs or a T cell subset sorted from them (not recorded which). The source of this sequence is a man aged 18-30 years who had mild COVID-19 (a few samples of this study predate the infection). Cell type and time point are not known. The CDR3 DNA reads as TGTGCCAGCAGTTCCGACCGGTCCCCAGATACGCAGTATTTT. Translation: CASSSDRSPDTQYF.